The 29 T cell receptor beta chains below were found in one sample sequenced in a study of graft-versus-host responses after intestinal transplantation. The protocol was immunoSEQ multiplex PCR, while the TCRdb copy is restricted to in-frame clones and leaves out a portion. The table lists nearly 110,000 clones, around 90% of them singletons. Antigens of these TCRs are unknown. This material consisted of unstimulated CD4+ T cells sorted from spleen or lymph node cells, taken before transplant. Every receptor here comes from a human donor who was the organ donor for an intestinal transplant.

The chain is built from TRBV27 and TRBJ1-6, with 8 bases fitting TRBD1. The CDR3 runs 16 residues. The junction had 10 bases not matched to a gene; V was cut back by 6 bases and J by 6 bases. Germline V gene data show CDR1 as MNHEY and CDR2 as SMNVEV (reference sequence). CDR3 bases: TGTGCCAGCAGGGGAGGGACAGGCTCTTCTAATTCACCCCTCCACTTT. Amino acid sequence: CASRGGTGSSNSPLHF.

The rearrangement uses TRBV6-6 and TRBJ1-2, with a possible D match to TRBD1 (6 bases). CDR3 length equals 15 residues. The ends were cut back, 6 bases at V and 4 bases at J, with 18 bases in the middle. Germline V gene sequence: CDR1 MNHNY, CDR2 SVGAGI (reference sequence). The CDR3 reads CASSSSFGQSYGYTF. In DNA, the CDR3 is TGTGCCAGCAGCTCGTCATTCGGACAGAGCTATGGCTACACCTTC.

Comments on this clone: Other DNA sequences from this sample encode an identical CDR3 as well. This sequence joins TRBV11-2 and TRBJ2-2; weak D call: TRBD2 (6 bases). V was clipped by 1 base and J by 0 bases, with 6 bases between them. Germline V gene sequence: CDR1 SGHAT, CDR2 FQNNGV. The CDR3 consists of 15 residues. The CDR3 nucleotides are TGTGCCAGCAGCTTAGCGGGGGCGAACACCGGGGAGCTGTTTTTT. Protein sequence: CASSLAGANTGELFF. The whole variable domain, remainder taken from reference TRBV11-2 and TRBJ2-2, is EAGVAQSPRYKIIEKRQSVAFWCNPISGHATLYWYQQILGQGPKLLIQFQNNGVVDDSQLPKDRFSAERLKGVDSTLKIQPAKLEDSAVYLCASSLAGANTGELFFGEGSRLTVL.

This sequence joins TRBV2 and TRBJ1-2, with 7 bases identical to TRBD1. The CDR3 is 14 residues long. Germline-derived CDR1 and CDR2 are SNHLY and FYNNEI. Germline trimming cut 4 bases from V and 8 bases from J; bases unmatched to any gene: 10. CDR3 in amino acids: CASSGHRGLSGYTF. Here the CDR3 DNA reads TGTGCCAGCAGTGGTCACAGGGGTCTCTCCGGCTACACCTTC.

V usage is TRBV20-1 and J usage is TRBJ1-2; unclear D gene. The CDR3 spans 11 residues. V was clipped by 0 bases and J by 9 bases, with 8 bases between them. Germline CDR1 DFQATT, CDR2 SNEGSKA (reference sequence). CDR3 sequence (DNA): TGCAGTGCTAGAGAGGATCTGAGCTACACCTTC. This encodes CSAREDLSYTF.

V gene TRBV5-4 combines with J gene TRBJ1-2; the D gene is possibly TRBD1 (5 bases). CDR1 is SGHNT, CDR2 YYREEE, per germline (reference sequence). Deletions cut 3 bases from V and 4 bases from J, with 13 bases between. The CDR3 totals 14 residues. Written as DNA, the CDR3 is TGTGCCAGCAGCTCGGAGGGGAAGAGCTATGGCTACACCTTC. Residues: CASSSEGKSYGYTF.

V gene TRBV7-9 combines with J gene TRBJ2-1; D may be TRBD1 or TRBD2 (5 bases each). V was trimmed by 4 bases and J by 12 bases, leaving 13 bases between them. Germline CDR1 reads SEHNR; CDR2 reads FQNEAQ (reference sequence). This CDR3 region has 12 residues. The CDR3 region is CASSSEGQGQFF. The CDR3 DNA reads TGTGCCAGCAGCTCAGAGGGGCAGGGGCAGTTCTTC.

The chain uses TRBV7-3 and TRBJ2-3; D is possibly TRBD2 (6 bases). This CDR3 is 14 amino acids long. Trimming took 5 bases from V and 0 from J, leaving 9 bases between them. CDR1 and CDR2 (germline): SGHTA, FQGTGA. CDR3 region: CASSNSGSTDTQYF. The CDR3 bases are TGTGCCAGCAGCAATAGCGGTAGCACAGATACGCAGTATTTT.

The V call is TRBV18, the J call TRBJ2-7; 7 nucleotides match TRBD2. The germline gives CDR1 KGHSH, CDR2 LQKENI. With 3 bases clipped from V and 4 bases from J, the junction kept 6 bases outside the gene matches. CDR3 length: 14 amino acids. Here the CDR3 reads CASSPGTTTYEQYF. The CDR3 coding sequence is TGTGCCAGCTCACCCGGGACTACCACTTACGAGCAGTACTTC.

The genes are TRBV6-5 and TRBJ1-2; the match to TRBD1 covers 9 bases. This CDR3 spans 14 amino acids. Germline V gene lookup returns CDR1 MNHEY and CDR2 SVGAGI. Trimming removed 5 bases from V and 8 bases from J; junction bases left unmatched: 9. CDR3 bases: TGTGCCAGCAGTGCAGCTTCCGGGACAGGGGGCTACACCTTC. Translation: CASSAASGTGGYTF.

DNA of the CDR3: TGTGCCAGCACCCCGGGACAGACTTACTACAATGAGCAGTTCTTC. Residues: CASTPGQTYYNEQFF. The V gene is TRBV11-3, the J gene TRBJ2-1; 7 bases are shared with TRBD1. Germline assignment: CDR1 SGHNT and CDR2 YENEEA. The CDR3 loop spans 15 amino acids. J gave up 3 bases and V 7 bases, and 9 bases lay outside the gene matches.

V usage is TRBV7-3 and J usage is TRBJ2-1, with 8 bases matching TRBD2. Germline V gene sequence: CDR1 SGHTA, CDR2 FQGTGA. With V trimmed by 4 bases and J by 7 bases, 6 bases remained unmatched. The CDR3 spans 14 residues. The DNA of the CDR3 is TGTGCCAGCAGCTCGGGACTAGTAGGGAATGAGCAGTTCTTC. Translated: CASSSGLVGNEQFF.

This rearrangement joins TRBV10-1 to TRBJ2-2; maybe TRBD2 (5 bases). Germline CDR1 WNHNN, CDR2 SYGVQD (reference sequence). The CDR3 is 15 amino acids. Trimming shortened V by 0 bases and J by 4 bases, and 9 bases separated the two germline ends. The DNA for the CDR3 is TGCGCCAGCAGTGAGTCGAGGGCGTTCACCGGGGAGCTGTTTTTT. Translating it yields CASSESRAFTGELFF.

This clone occurred a few times. V is TRBV19 and J is TRBJ1-2; D is undetermined. CDR3 length: 10 amino acids. Trimming left V 6 bases short and J 5 bases short, with 4 bases between. CDR1 and CDR2 (germline): LNHDA, SQIVND (reference sequence). CDR3 DNA sequence: TGTGCCAGTAGCTCTTATGGCTACACCTTC. This codes for CASSSYGYTF.

Concerning this clone itself: In the same sample, other DNA sequences code for this CDR3. The chain couples TRBV5-1 to TRBJ2-6; D unclear. Trimming took 6 bases from V and 1 from J, leaving 8 bases between them. The CDR3 totals 14 residues. Germline V gene data show CDR1 as SGHRS and CDR2 as YFSETQ. This CDR3 reads CASKGSSGANVLTF. For the CDR3, the DNA is TGCGCCAGCAAGGGCTCTTCTGGGGCCAACGTCCTGACTTTC.

The rearrangement links TRBV6-6 to TRBJ2-1, with a weak D call TRBD2 (5 bases). This CDR3 is 16 amino acids long. Trimming took 4 bases from V and 2 from J, leaving 15 bases between them. The germline V gene encodes CDR1 MNHNY and CDR2 SVGAGI (reference sequence). CDR3 nucleotides: TGTGCCAGCAGTTCAGCGACTACGCTGACCTACAATGAGCAGTTCTTC. This sequence encodes CASSSATTLTYNEQFF.

The chain joins TRBV18 to TRBJ2-1, with TRBD1 matching over 7 bases. The CDR3 extends over 14 amino acids. The germline gives CDR1 KGHSH, CDR2 LQKENI. V lost 1 base and J lost 6; bases outside the gene matches: 3. CDR3 sequence: CASSPQGAGNEQFF. Written as DNA, the CDR3 is TGTGCCAGCTCACCACAGGGGGCAGGCAATGAGCAGTTCTTC. The full variable domain, in which reference TRBV18 and TRBJ2-1 provide the parts outside the CDR3, is NAGVMQNPRHLVRRRGQEARLRCSPMKGHSHVYWYRQLPEEGLKFMVYLQKENIIDESGMPKERFSAEFPKEGPSILRIQQVVRGDSAAYFCASSPQGAGNEQFFGPGTRLTVL.

As for this clone: One end of the junction does not line up with germline, which may come from a read error. This chain uses TRBV5-1 with TRBJ2-1; 9 bases map to TRBD2. Per germline, CDR1 SGHRS and CDR2 YFSETQ. The CDR3 runs to 15 residues. CDR3 region: CASSSKTSGDNGQFF. CDR3 sequence (DNA): TGCGCCAGCAGCTCCAAGACTAGCGGAGACAATGGGCAGTTCTTC.

V and J are TRBV30 and TRBJ1-5, with D perhaps matching TRBD1 (6 bases). The germline V gene encodes CDR1 GTSNPN and CDR2 SVGIG (reference sequence). This CDR3 has 14 residues. V gave up 1 base and J gave up 0 bases, with 7 bases separating them. The CDR3 reads CAWSGTVSNQPQHF. The CDR3 DNA reads as TGTGCCTGGAGTGGGACAGTTAGCAATCAGCCCCAGCATTTT. Full variable domain (missing parts from reference TRBV30 and TRBJ1-5): SQTIHQWPATLVQPVGSPLSLECTVEGTSNPNLYWYRQAAGRGLQLLFYSVGIGQISSEVPQNLSASRPQDRQFILSSKKLLLSDSGFYLCAWSGTVSNQPQHFGDGTRLSIL.

The chain is built from TRBV5-5 and TRBJ2-3; 11 bases fit TRBD2. The CDR3 is 18 amino acids. V shed 2 bases and J 0 bases; nucleotides not matched to a gene: 8. Germline V gives CDR1 SGHKS, CDR2 YYEKEE (reference sequence). The CDR3 sequence: CASSFAGTSGLSTDTQYF. CDR3 coding DNA: TGTGCCAGCAGCTTTGCCGGGACTAGCGGACTTAGCACAGATACGCAGTATTTT.

In this sample, this clone turned up a few times. The rearrangement uses TRBV6-5 and TRBJ2-2; 8 positions agree with TRBD1. The germline CDR1 and CDR2 sequences are MNHEY and SVGAGI. The CDR3 is 13 residues long. The V and J ends lost 6 bases and 8 bases, in that order; junction bases with no gene match: 5. In DNA form, the CDR3 reads TGTGCCAGCAGACGACAGGGGACAGGGGAGCTGTTTTTT. Amino acid sequence: CASRRQGTGELFF.

The V call is TRBV4-2, the J call TRBJ2-2; no clear D gene. With 3 bases removed from V and 5 bases from J, the gap between germline ends came to 10 bases. The CDR3 covers 14 residues. Germline V gene lookup returns CDR1 LGHNA and CDR2 YNFKEQ. Here the CDR3 DNA reads TGTGCCAGCAGCCATGAGACTCCGACCGGGGAGCTGTTTTTT. Translated: CASSHETPTGELFF.

This chain connects TRBV18 to TRBJ2-2; D unresolved. Germline CDR1 and CDR2: KGHSH and LQKENI. CDR3 length equals 16 residues. The V end lost 1 base, the J end lost 0 bases, and 9 bases lay between the germline ends. CDR3 sequence reads: CASSPQSVANTGELFF. The CDR3 DNA reads as TGTGCCAGCTCACCACAATCAGTAGCGAACACCGGGGAGCTGTTTTTT.

The rearrangement joins TRBV15 to TRBJ1-4; D is unclear. The V gene's germline CDR1 is LNHNV and CDR2 YYDKDF (reference sequence). V shed 1 base and J shed 12 bases, with 9 bases lying between them. There are 12 residues in the CDR3. This CDR3 reads CATSRVSRELFF. In DNA, the CDR3 is TGTGCCACCAGCAGAGTCAGCCGGGAACTGTTTTTT. The full variable domain, its missing parts supplied by reference TRBV15 and TRBJ1-4, is DAMVIQNPRYQVTQFGKPVTLSCSQTLNHNVMYWYQQKSSQAPKLLFHYYDKDFNNEADTPDNFQSRRPNTSFCFLDIRSPGLGDTAMYLCATSRVSRELFFGSGTQLSVL.

This chain connects TRBV19 to TRBJ2-7; TRBD1 or TRBD2 may be the D gene (5 bases each). This CDR3 is built from 15 residues. Germline loops: CDR1 LNHDA, CDR2 SQIVND (reference sequence). Trimming removed 2 bases from V and 0 bases from J, with 11 bases in between. In DNA form, the CDR3 reads TGTGCCAGTAGTATATGGGGGAGCACCTCCTACGAGCAGTACTTC. It translates to CASSIWGSTSYEQYF.

The table lists this clone with a count of one. The rearrangement uses TRBV11-3 and TRBJ2-5; tentatively, D is TRBD1 (5 bases). CDR1 SGHNT and CDR2 YENEEA come from the germline V gene. The CDR3 has 14 amino acids. Trimming removed 8 bases at V and 3 bases at J, with 16 bases between. The CDR3 here is CASGEGTGKETQYF. As DNA, the CDR3 is TGTGCCAGCGGCGAAGGCACAGGAAAAGAGACCCAGTACTTC. The variable domain in full, with the rest retrieved from reference TRBV11-3 and TRBJ2-5, is EAGVVQSPRYKIIEKKQPVAFWCNPISGHNTLYWYLQNLGQGPELLIRYENEEAVDDSQLPKDRFSAERLKGVDSTLKIQPAELGDSAVYLCASGEGTGKETQYFGPGTRLLVL.

The rearrangement uses TRBV7-9 and TRBJ2-1; possible D gene TRBD1, 6 bases. The CDR3 is 10 residues long. The ends were cut back, 10 bases at V and 7 bases at J, with 8 bases in the middle. CDR1 SEHNR and CDR2 FQNEAQ come from the germline V gene (reference sequence). The CDR3 spells CATRGNEQFF. CDR3 DNA: TGTGCCACCAGGGGAAATGAGCAGTTCTTC.

The chain joins TRBV6-5 to TRBJ1-5; no clear D gene. The CDR3 is 15 amino acids. Trimming removed 6 bases at V and 0 bases at J, with 12 bases between. The germline V gene encodes CDR1 MNHEY and CDR2 SVGAGI. The CDR3 loop is CASRTGFNSNQPQHF. The CDR3 nucleotides read TGTGCCAGCAGAACGGGGTTTAATAGCAATCAGCCCCAGCATTTT.

This sequence joins TRBV13 and TRBJ2-3, with 10 bases aligning to TRBD1. The CDR3 length is 11 residues. CDR1 and CDR2 (germline): PRHDT, FYEKMQ (reference sequence). The junction had 2 bases not matched to a gene; V was cut back by 5 bases and J by 12 bases. The CDR3 sequence: CASSRDRGQYF. The CDR3 DNA is TGTGCCAGCAGCAGGGACAGGGGCCAGTATTTT.